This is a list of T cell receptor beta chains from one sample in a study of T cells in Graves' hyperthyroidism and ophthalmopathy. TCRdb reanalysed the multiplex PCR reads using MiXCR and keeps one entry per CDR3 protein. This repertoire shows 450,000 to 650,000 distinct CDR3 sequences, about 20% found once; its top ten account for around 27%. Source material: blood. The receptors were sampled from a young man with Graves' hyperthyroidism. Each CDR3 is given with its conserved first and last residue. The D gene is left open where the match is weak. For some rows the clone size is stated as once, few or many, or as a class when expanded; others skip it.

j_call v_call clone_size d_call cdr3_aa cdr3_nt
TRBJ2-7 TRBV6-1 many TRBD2 CASSQQRGDLIYEQYF TGTGCCAGCAGTCAACAGCGGGGGGACCTAATCTACGAGCAGTACTTC
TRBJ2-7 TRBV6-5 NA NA CASSSTGTVSYEQYF TGTGCCAGCAGTTCGACCGGGACGGTTTCCTACGAGCAGTACTTC
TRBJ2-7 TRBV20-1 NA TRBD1 CSAQSGTDYEQYF TGCAGTGCGCAATCCGGGACAGACTACGAGCAGTACTTC
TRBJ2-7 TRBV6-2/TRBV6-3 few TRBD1 CASSYSAGTGANEQYF TGTGCCAGCAGTTACTCGGCAGGGACAGGGGCGAACGAGCAGTACTTC
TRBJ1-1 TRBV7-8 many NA CASSLVGTSGTEAFF TGTGCCAGCAGCTTAGTGGGGACCTCAGGGACTGAAGCTTTCTTT
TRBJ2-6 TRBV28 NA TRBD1 CASSLTWTGDSSGANVLTF TGTGCCAGCAGTTTAACATGGACAGGGGACTCCTCTGGGGCCAACGTCCTGACTTTC
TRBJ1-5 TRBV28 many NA CASSLSAWGGQPQHF TGTGCCAGCAGTTTATCTGCCTGGGGAGGTCAGCCCCAGCATTTT
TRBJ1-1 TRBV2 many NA CASREGRGTEAFF TGTGCCAGTCGGGAGGGCCGGGGTACTGAAGCTTTCTTT
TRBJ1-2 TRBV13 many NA CASSARGTPYGYTF TGTGCCAGCAGCGCGCGGGGGACCCCCTATGGCTACACCTTC
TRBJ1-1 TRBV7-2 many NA CASSAPEAGPRLNTEAFF TGTGCCAGCAGCGCACCGGAGGCAGGGCCGCGGTTGAACACTGAAGCTTTCTTT
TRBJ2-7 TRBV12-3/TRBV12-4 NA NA CASSLISGEQYF TGTGCCAGCAGTTTAATCTCAGGAGAGCAGTACTTC
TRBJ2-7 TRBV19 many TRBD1 CASRQGSTHEQYF TGTGCCAGCCGACAGGGGTCCACCCACGAGCAGTACTTC
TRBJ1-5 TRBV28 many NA CASRQQGLGNQPQHF TGTGCCAGCAGACAACAGGGCCTAGGCAATCAGCCCCAGCATTTT
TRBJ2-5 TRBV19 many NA CASSIRDRQETQYF TGTGCCAGTAGTATACGTGACAGGCAAGAGACCCAGTACTTC
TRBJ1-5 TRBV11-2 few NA CASSFFTNQPQHF TGTGCCAGCAGCTTCTTTACCAATCAGCCCCAGCATTTT
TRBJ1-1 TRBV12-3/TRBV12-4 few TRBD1 CASSTTYTGGTEAFF TGTGCCAGCAGCACCACCTACACAGGGGGCACTGAAGCTTTCTTT
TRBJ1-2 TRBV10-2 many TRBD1 CASSLTGGAGYGYTF TGCGCCAGCAGTCTGACAGGGGGCGCGGGCTATGGCTACACCTTC
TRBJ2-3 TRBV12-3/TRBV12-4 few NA CASSPSGERAQYF TGTGCCAGCAGCCCCTCAGGGGAGCGGGCGCAGTATTTT
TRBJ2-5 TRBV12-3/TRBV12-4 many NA CASSLRREQETQYF TGTGCCAGCAGCCTGAGGAGGGAGCAAGAGACCCAGTACTTC
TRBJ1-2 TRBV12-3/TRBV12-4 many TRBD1 CASSTHPTGSGYTF TGTGCCAGCAGCACGCACCCGACAGGGTCGGGCTACACCTTC
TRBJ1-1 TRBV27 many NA CASSYKLGTEAFF TGTGCCAGCAGTTATAAACTCGGCACTGAAGCTTTCTTT
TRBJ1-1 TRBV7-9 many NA CASRTTGGEDTEAFF TGTGCCAGCAGGACGACCGGGGGCGAGGACACTGAAGCTTTCTTT
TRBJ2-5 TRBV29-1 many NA CSVAKLARQETQYF TGCAGCGTTGCTAAGCTAGCGCGACAAGAGACCCAGTACTTC
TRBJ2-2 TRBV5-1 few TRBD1 CASSLTGAGQSGELFF TGCGCCAGCAGCTTGACAGGGGCGGGCCAGTCCGGGGAGCTGTTTTTT
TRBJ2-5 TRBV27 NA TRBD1 CASSLAGGTLETQYF TGTGCCAGCAGTTTAGCAGGGGGTACTTTGGAGACCCAGTACTTC
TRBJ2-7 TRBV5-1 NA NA CASSLVQMSGEQYF TGCGCCAGCAGCTTGGTTCAGATGTCGGGGGAGCAGTACTTC
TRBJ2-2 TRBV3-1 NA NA CASRRGERELFF TGTGCCAGCAGACGAGGAGAGCGGGAGCTGTTTTTT
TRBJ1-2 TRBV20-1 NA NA CSARDFRTATYYGYTF TGCAGTGCTAGAGATTTTAGGACGGCAACTTACTATGGCTACACCTTC
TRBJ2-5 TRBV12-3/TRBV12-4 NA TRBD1 CASSYDRGGSQETKYF TGTGCCAGCAGTTACGACAGGGGGGGAAGCCAAGAGACCAAGTACTTC
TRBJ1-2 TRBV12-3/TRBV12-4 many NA CASSLLRVDGYTF TGTGCCAGCAGTTTGCTCAGGGTGGATGGCTACACCTTC
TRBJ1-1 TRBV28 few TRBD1 CASSEGTGKRVTFF TGTGCCAGCAGTGAAGGGACAGGGAAGCGGGTGACTTTCTTT
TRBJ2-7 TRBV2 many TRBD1 CASSVDRGAYEQYF TGCGCCAGCAGCGTGGACAGGGGAGCCTACGAGCAGTACTTC
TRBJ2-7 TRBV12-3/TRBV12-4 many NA CASSSTGLLYEQYF TGTGCCAGCAGTTCCACGGGATTATTATACGAGCAGTACTTC